This entry features one T cell receptor beta chain sequence. These data originate in a study of blood T cell repertoires in COVID-19. About the study: The samples span acute and convalescent COVID-19 from the United States, Italy and Spain. PBMCs, B-cell-depleted T cells, or T cells were the source of the cDNA or gDNA that made up the material.

Enrolled through a virtual design, the participants were between roughly 18 and 89 years of age and came from under 30 US areas. In the source study's methods: Counts of nucleated cells, estimated from reference gene primer amplification, were obtained. Here immunoSEQ multiplex PCR was the method, and the copy in TCRdb shows in-frame clones only, minus some. V, J and clone size reflect that table, while D and trimming were determined from the DNA. The table shows around 200,000 clones, with about nine tenths occurring only once. Sequencing was performed on PBMCs or T cells enriched from blood (not recorded which). The sequence came from a woman aged 40 to 50 with acute COVID-19.

CDR3 coding DNA: TGTGCCAGCAGCTTATCTCCGGGACAGACCCTCGGTGGCTATGGCTACACCTTC. Its translation is CASSLSPGQTLGGYGYTF. The gene calls are TRBV7-9 and TRBJ1-2; 7 bases line up with TRBD1. CDR3 length: 18 residues. The germline CDR1 and CDR2 sequences are SEHNR and FQNEAQ (reference sequence). Trimming took 2 bases from V and 4 from J; bases not matched to a gene: 16.